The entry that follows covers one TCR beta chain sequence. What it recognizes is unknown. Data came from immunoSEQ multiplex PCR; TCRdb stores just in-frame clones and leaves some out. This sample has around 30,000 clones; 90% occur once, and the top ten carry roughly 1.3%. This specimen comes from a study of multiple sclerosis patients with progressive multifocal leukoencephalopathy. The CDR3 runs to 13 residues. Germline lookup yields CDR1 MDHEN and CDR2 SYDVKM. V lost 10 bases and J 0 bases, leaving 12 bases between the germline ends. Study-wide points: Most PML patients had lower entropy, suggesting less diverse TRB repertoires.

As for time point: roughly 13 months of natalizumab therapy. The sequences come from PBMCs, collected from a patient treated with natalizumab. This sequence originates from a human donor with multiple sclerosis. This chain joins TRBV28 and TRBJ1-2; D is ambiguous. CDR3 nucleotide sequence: TGTGCCACAGACACCGAACCTAACTATGGCTACACCTTC. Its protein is CATDTEPNYGYTF.